This is a list of T cell receptor beta chains from one sample in a study of shared clonotypes between healthy human individuals. TCRdb keeps only in-frame clones here, not all; method: immunoSEQ multiplex PCR. The repertoire holds some 1,600,000 clones, 98% seen once, with roughly 0.42% in the top ten. Input material: naive CD4+ T cells sorted from blood. Receptor source: a young man in good health. CDR3s include the opening cysteine and the closing phenylalanine or tryptophan. The D gene is left open where the match is weak.

cdr3_nt cdr3_aa d_call j_call cdr3_length v_call
TGCAGTGCTAGGGCGTACAATGAGCAGTTCTTC CSARAYNEQFF - TRBJ2-1 11 TRBV20-1
TGTGCCAGCAGAGGCCCAGCGTCTCAAGAGACCCAGTACTTC CASRGPASQETQYF - TRBJ2-5 14 TRBV27
TGCGCCAGCAGCTTGAGTGTCACCGGGGAGCTGTTTTTT CASSLSVTGELFF - TRBJ2-2 13 TRBV5-1
TGTGCCAGCAGCTTTACGGGAGCGGGACCCAGCACAGATACGCAGTATTTT CASSFTGAGPSTDTQYF TRBD2 TRBJ2-3 17 TRBV5-4
TGTGCCAGCTCACCAACCACTCGGGAAAACTATGGCTACACCTTC CASSPTTRENYGYTF - TRBJ1-2 15 TRBV18
TGTGCCAGCAGCGTTTGGGGAGACACCGGGGAGCTGTTTTTT CASSVWGDTGELFF - TRBJ2-2 14 TRBV9
TGTGCCACCAGCAGAGCAGGGGATAGCAATCAGCCCCAGCATTTT CATSRAGDSNQPQHF - TRBJ1-5 15 TRBV15
TGTGCCAGCAGTCGGGGACAGGGTGCGTCTGGGGCCAACGTCCTGACTTTC CASSRGQGASGANVLTF TRBD1 TRBJ2-6 17 TRBV27
TGCGCCAGCAGTCAACCCGCGGGGGAAGCTTTCTTT CASSQPAGEAFF - TRBJ1-1 12 TRBV23-1
TGTGCCAGCAGTTCCACCGGGACAGGTCTAGATACGCAGTATTTT CASSSTGTGLDTQYF TRBD1 TRBJ2-3 15 TRBV6-6
TGCGCCAGCACCCGACTAGCGTACTACGAGCAGTACTTC CASTRLAYYEQYF TRBD2 TRBJ2-7 13 TRBV10-2